This TCR beta chain was documented in a study of blood T cells in healthy people across ages. Points from the study as a whole: Because sorting was not performed, PBMCs prevented conclusive naive versus antigen-experienced comparison.

This clonotype was counted only a few times. Its antigen is not known. The extraction recovered at least 5.5 micrograms of total RNA per sample. The CDR3 spans 18 residues. Germline-derived CDR1 and CDR2 are MGHDK and SYGVNS. Trimming took 1 base from V and 3 from J, leaving 19 bases between them. Sample-barcoded 5' priming and a J-beta primer mix drove a second PCR of roughly 7 to 11 cycles. Each cDNA molecule was tagged by a template-switch adaptor that had 12 random nucleotides. Using its own MiXCR run on the 5' RACE reads, TCRdb lists one record per CDR3 protein. The table records approximately 800,000 distinct CDR3 sequences, 35% to 60% of them present only once.

The rearrangement links TRBV25-1 to TRBJ2-4; D might be TRBD1 or TRBD2, each matching 7 bases. The sample taken for sequencing was blood. The source is an elderly man in good health. CDR3 protein: CASSESPGGGRVKNIQYF. Written as DNA, the CDR3 is TGTGCCAGCAGTGAATCCCCAGGGGGGGGCAGGGTCAAAAACATTCAGTACTTC.